This entry lists 32 T cell receptor beta chains sequenced from one sample in a study of cytomegalovirus exposure and HLA in healthy donors. This PCR relied on a set of 60 Vbeta primers and 13 Jbeta primers. Assay used: immunoSEQ multiplex PCR; TCRdb lists only in-frame clones, some missing. The sample has 85,000 to 120,000 clones; 65% to 85% are singletons. Sequenced material: PBMCs. These receptors were obtained from a male donor in good health and CMV-seropositive.

The J gene is TRBJ2-1, the V gene TRBV15; 9 bases align to TRBD1. The junction had 9 bases not matched to a gene; V was cut back by 7 bases and J by 8 bases. The CDR3 has 14 residues. Germline V lookup: CDR1 LNHNV, CDR2 YYDKDF (reference sequence). This chain's CDR3 is CATTDRDRVDEQFF. DNA for the CDR3: TGTGCCACCACCGACCGGGACAGGGTCGATGAGCAGTTCTTC.

V gene TRBV5-6 combines with J gene TRBJ1-2; D not resolved. Germline CDR1 is SGHDT and CDR2 is YYEEEE. This CDR3 spans 15 amino acids. The V and J ends lost 6 bases and 4 bases respectively, with 19 bases between them. CDR3 sequence reads: CASNHLSGRTYGYTF. In DNA, the CDR3 is TGTGCCAGCAACCATTTAAGCGGGAGGACCTATGGCTACACCTTC.

This clone was counted only a few times. V gene TRBV21-1 combines with J gene TRBJ2-7; the table's D call, TRBD1, has no DNA check behind it. TRBV21-1 is reported as a pseudogene. This CDR3 spans 12 amino acids. The CDR3 sequence is CASGPRSYEQYF. The DNA for the CDR3 is TGTGCCAGCGGGCCCCGCTCCTACGAGCAGTACTTC.

This clone was observed a handful of times. The chain couples TRBV27 to TRBJ1-4; D perhaps matches TRBD1 (6 bases). The germline V gene has CDR1 MNHEY and CDR2 SMNVEV (reference sequence). V lost 6 bases and J lost 8, with 25 bases in between. This CDR3 is built from 17 residues. CDR3 sequence reads: CASSLARRGGGREKLFF. The CDR3, as DNA: TGTGCCAGCAGCCTCGCTAGACGCGGGGGGGGGCGCGAAAAACTGTTTTTT.

CDR3 DNA: TGCAGCGTTGAACGGGACAGCGATGGCTACACCTTC. Residues: CSVERDSDGYTF. The chain links TRBV29-1 to TRBJ1-2; 7 positions match TRBD1. This CDR3 comprises 12 residues. Germline loops: CDR1 SQVTM, CDR2 ANQGSEA. V lost 2 bases, J lost 6 bases, and 3 bases stayed unmatched.

The rearrangement uses TRBV13 and TRBJ2-7, with 8 bases matching TRBD1. This CDR3 contains 14 residues. CDR1 and CDR2 from the germline V gene are PRHDT and FYEKMQ (reference sequence). The V segment lost 4 bases and the J segment 3 bases; nucleotides outside the gene matches: 5. CDR3 in amino acids: CASSSDRGSYEQYF. The CDR3 nucleotides read TGTGCCAGCAGCTCTGACAGGGGAAGCTACGAGCAGTACTTC.

The chain is built from TRBV5-1 and TRBJ1-4; the D is unclear. Between the trimmed V and J ends, which lost 0 bases and 10 bases, there was a span of 13 bases. Per germline, CDR1 SGHRS and CDR2 YFSETQ. This CDR3 has 14 residues. The chain's CDR3 is CASSLAAAAGKLFF. The CDR3 nucleotides are TGCGCCAGCAGCTTGGCGGCAGCGGCGGGAAAACTGTTTTTT.

This clone occurred a few times. The chain links TRBV29-1 to TRBJ1-1, with D perhaps TRBD1 (6 bases). The germline V and J ends were trimmed by 6 bases and 2 bases, with 10 bases remaining between them. Germline assignment: CDR1 SQVTM and CDR2 ANQGSEA. The CDR3 consists of 12 residues. The CDR3 bases are TGCAGCGTCAAACAGGGTAACACTGAAGCTTTCTTT. Its protein is CSVKQGNTEAFF.

V is TRBV9 and J is TRBJ1-5, with 7 bases that match TRBD1. Germline V gene lookup returns CDR1 SGDLS and CDR2 YYNGEE. This CDR3 contains 15 residues. V lost 3 bases and J lost 6; bases outside the gene matches: 9. The CDR3 DNA is TGTGCCAGCAGCGGACAGGGACAGCCCAGTCAGCCCCAGCATTTT. Translation: CASSGQGQPSQPQHF.

A word on this clone: One junction end does not reproduce the germline sequence, and a read error may be involved. V usage is TRBV29-1 and J usage is TRBJ1-5; TRBD1 matches at 10 bases. Germline CDR1 and CDR2: SQVTM and ANQGSEA. CDR3 length equals 13 residues. The CDR3 nucleotides read TGCAGCGTTGGGGGACAGGGGCATCAGCCCCAGAATTTT. Its translation is CSVGGQGHQPQNF.

The V gene is TRBV29-1, the J gene TRBJ2-7; D possibly corresponds to TRBD1 (5 bases). Trimming removed 4 bases from V and 1 base from J, with 14 bases in between. The CDR3 is 14 amino acids. The germline gives CDR1 SQVTM, CDR2 ANQGSEA. The CDR3 sequence: CSVVFPTGSYEQYF. In DNA form, the CDR3 reads TGCAGCGTTGTATTCCCTACAGGTTCCTACGAGCAGTACTTC.

V gene TRBV9 combines with J gene TRBJ1-1; TRBD1 aligns across 8 bases. V gave up 3 bases and J gave up 3 bases; unmatched junction bases: 1. In germline, CDR1 is SGDLS, CDR2 YYNGEE. This CDR3 comprises 13 residues. The CDR3 sequence: CASSETGDTEAFF. The CDR3 DNA reads as TGTGCCAGCAGCGAGACAGGGGACACTGAAGCTTTCTTT.

The J gene is TRBJ2-2, the V gene TRBV11-2; D uncertain. This CDR3 has 13 residues. Trimming stripped 5 bases from V and 6 bases from J, with 10 bases between. Germline V gene sequence: CDR1 SGHAT, CDR2 FQNNGV. The CDR3 DNA is TGTGCCAGCAGCCCTACTTCCGCCGGGGAGCTGTTTTTT. This gives the protein CASSPTSAGELFF.

This clone is a singleton in its sample. This chain links TRBV4-2 with TRBJ2-2; possibly TRBD1 for D (6 bases). Trimming shortened V by 0 bases and J by 3 bases, and 8 bases separated the two germline ends. The germline gives CDR1 LGHNA, CDR2 YNFKEQ. The length of the CDR3 is 15 residues. As DNA, the CDR3 is TGTGCCAGCAGCCAAGATACAGGGTACACCGGGGAGCTGTTTTTT. Protein product: CASSQDTGYTGELFF.

This chain uses TRBV29-1 with TRBJ2-1; D is possibly TRBD1 (5 bases). The V gene's germline CDR1 is SQVTM and CDR2 ANQGSEA. V was shortened by 7 bases and J by 3 bases, with 10 bases between the two germline ends. The CDR3 has 12 amino acids. The CDR3 DNA follows: TGCAGCGCTCCAGGGATCTACAATGAGCAGTTCTTC. Its protein product is CSAPGIYNEQFF.

V gene TRBV12-5 combines with J gene TRBJ2-2; a possible D gene is TRBD1 (5 bases). Germline V CDR1 and CDR2: LGHNT, FRNRAP. V was trimmed by 1 base and J by 6 bases, leaving 9 bases between them. This CDR3 has 14 amino acids. Here the CDR3 reads CASGLGREAGELFF. The DNA of the CDR3 is TGTGCTAGTGGTTTGGGCAGGGAAGCCGGGGAGCTGTTTTTT.

This clone has only a few counts. The J gene is TRBJ2-7, the V gene TRBV27; the D gene is possibly TRBD1 (6 bases). The CDR3 is made up of 15 amino acids. Trimming stripped 4 bases from V and 5 bases from J, with 18 bases between. Per germline, CDR1 MNHEY and CDR2 SMNVEV (reference sequence). As DNA, the CDR3 is TGTGCCAGCAGTTCCCGGGCAGGGGATTCCCACGAGCAGTACTTC. Its protein is CASSSRAGDSHEQYF.

The chain has TRBV2 and TRBJ1-2; TRBD1 aligns across 8 bases. This CDR3 region has 13 residues. The V gene end was trimmed by 7 bases and the J gene end by 7 bases; junction bases not matched to a gene: 8. In germline, CDR1 is SNHLY, CDR2 FYNNEI. The CDR3 is CASKETGAGGYTF. The CDR3 DNA reads TGTGCCAGCAAGGAGACAGGGGCGGGTGGCTACACCTTC. Full variable domain (remainder filled in from reference TRBV2 and TRBJ1-2): EPEVTQTPSHQVTQMGQEVILRCVPISNHLYFYWYRQILGQKVEFLVSFYNNEISEKSEIFDDQFSVERPDGSNFTLKIRSTKLEDSAMYFCASKETGAGGYTFGSGTRLTVV.

The CDR3 reads CASSPITASGSGEQYF. Written as DNA, the CDR3 is TGTGCCAGCTCACCAATAACGGCTAGCGGGAGTGGGGAGCAGTACTTC. The chain carries TRBV18 and TRBJ2-7; 10 bases fit TRBD2. CDR3 size: 16 residues. Germline CDR1 is KGHSH and CDR2 is LQKENI. The V and J ends lost 2 bases and 7 bases, in that order; junction bases with no gene match: 11.

This chain connects TRBV7-8 to TRBJ1-2, with TRBD1 as a possible D gene (5 bases). Germline lookup yields CDR1 SGHVS and CDR2 FQNEAQ. This CDR3 region has 13 residues. Trimming removed 7 bases at V and 4 bases at J, with 13 bases between. The CDR3 DNA is TGTGCCAGCAACCGCGGGGGGAGCTATGGCTACACCTTC. It is translated as CASNRGGSYGYTF.

A word on this clone: The junction departs from germline at one end; a sequencing error may be responsible. The chain joins TRBV5-4 to TRBJ1-2, with TRBD1 identical over 7 bases. The CDR3 totals 13 residues. Germline CDR1 and CDR2: SGHNT and YYREEE (reference sequence). DNA for the CDR3: TGTGCCACATCGTCGCCAGGTGACCCTGGACAGGAATTC. This translates into CATSSPGDPGQEF.

The rearrangement joins TRBV7-3 to TRBJ2-1; 12 bases match TRBD2. Germline V lookup: CDR1 SGHTA, CDR2 FQGTGA. V lost 5 bases to trimming and J lost 5 bases; unmatched junction nucleotides: 7. This CDR3 contains 16 residues. The CDR3 sequence: CASSRTLAGGNNEQFF. Written as DNA, the CDR3 is TGTGCCAGCAGCCGCACTCTAGCGGGGGGGAACAATGAGCAGTTCTTC.

The J gene is TRBJ2-1, the V gene TRBV4-3, with 7 bases aligning to TRBD2. Germline assignment: CDR1 LGHNA and CDR2 YSLEER. The CDR3 totals 16 residues. V shed 2 bases and J 5 bases; nucleotides not matched to a gene: 9. For the CDR3, the DNA is TGCGCCAGCAGCCAAAGTACCGGGACTATTAACAATGAGCAGTTCTTC. This encodes CASSQSTGTINNEQFF.

V is TRBV6-1 and J is TRBJ2-7; weak D call: TRBD1 (6 bases). This CDR3 is built from 17 residues. Trimming removed 1 base from V and 0 bases from J, with 16 bases in between. Germline V lookup: CDR1 MNHNS, CDR2 SASEGT. The CDR3 is CASSEGWDIRSSYEQYF. The DNA for the CDR3 is TGTGCCAGCAGTGAAGGGTGGGACATCAGGAGCTCCTACGAGCAGTACTTC.

There are a few counts of this clone. The V gene is TRBV5-6, the J gene TRBJ2-3, with D unresolved. The CDR3 has 12 amino acids. Trimming left V 4 bases short and J 8 bases short, with 11 bases between. Germline V gene lookup returns CDR1 SGHDT and CDR2 YYEEEE. The CDR3 region has the DNA TGTGCCAGCAGCGAGACCGAGGTTACGCAGTATTTT. Amino acids: CASSETEVTQYF.

The chain carries TRBV29-1 and TRBJ2-1; 8 bases agree with TRBD2. Germline lookup yields CDR1 SQVTM and CDR2 ANQGSEA. The trim removed 4 bases at V and 0 bases at J, leaving 11 bases unmatched. The CDR3 is 17 residues long. As DNA, the CDR3 is TGCAGCGTTGTGGGTAGCGGGGTTCCAAGCTCCTACAATGAGCAGTTCTTC. This codes for CSVVGSGVPSSYNEQFF.

This clone was detected once. This chain joins TRBV29-1 and TRBJ2-7; TRBD2 matches 10 bases. The CDR3 runs to 14 residues. CDR1 SQVTM and CDR2 ANQGSEA come from the germline V gene. V was clipped by 1 base and J by 2 bases; unmatched bases: 2. The CDR3 spells CSVEGAGGPYEQYF. The CDR3 bases are TGCAGCGTTGAAGGAGCGGGAGGGCCCTACGAGCAGTACTTC.

With regard to this clone: The same CDR3 can be traced to other DNA sequences in this sample. This chain uses TRBV4-3 with TRBJ2-3, with D hard to call. CDR1 is LGHNA, CDR2 YSLEER, per germline. CDR3 length: 14 residues. The V end lost 1 base, the J end lost 3 bases, and 8 bases lay between the germline ends. CDR3: CASSQVSSTDTQYF. CDR3 in DNA: TGCGCCAGCAGCCAAGTCTCTTCTACAGATACGCAGTATTTT.

The rearrangement links TRBV5-1 to TRBJ1-2, with 7 bases fitting TRBD1. The V and J ends lost 3 bases and 7 bases, in that order; junction bases with no gene match: 9. The CDR3 has 14 amino acids. Per the germline V gene, CDR1 is SGHRS and CDR2 is YFSETQ. CDR3 coding DNA: TGCGCCAGCAGCTACAGACAGGGCGAGGGTGGCTACACCTTC. As protein: CASSYRQGEGGYTF.

This sequence joins TRBV5-6 and TRBJ1-2; D gene uncertain. CDR3 length: 13 amino acids. The germline gives CDR1 SGHDT, CDR2 YYEEEE. The germline V and J ends were trimmed by 0 bases and 4 bases, with 7 bases remaining between them. This CDR3 is CASSLGELYGYTF. CDR3 coding DNA: TGTGCCAGCAGCTTGGGAGAACTCTATGGCTACACCTTC.

This clone was observed a few times. The rearrangement links TRBV4-1 to TRBJ2-7; 7 bases align to TRBD1. The length of the CDR3 is 16 residues. Germline V gene data show CDR1 as MGHRA and CDR2 as YSYEKL. The V and J ends lost 0 bases and 3 bases, in that order; junction bases with no gene match: 8. The CDR3 DNA sequence: TGCGCCAGCAGCCAAGATCATCGGGACAGCTACTACGAGCAGTACTTC. It codes for CASSQDHRDSYYEQYF.

The V gene is TRBV7-3, the J gene TRBJ1-3; D uncertain. V lost 5 bases to trimming and J lost 3 bases, with 8 bases between them. CDR3 length: 13 amino acids. Germline V gives CDR1 SGHTA, CDR2 FQGTGA. In nucleotides, the CDR3 is TGTGCCAGCAGCCCCCGGGGTGGAAACACCATATATTTT. It encodes CASSPRGGNTIYF.